The 32 T cell receptor beta chains reported below all come from one sample, sequenced in a study of blood T cell repertoires in COVID-19. The protocol was immunoSEQ multiplex PCR, while the TCRdb copy is restricted to in-frame clones and leaves out a portion. The table has 60,000 to 90,000 clones, 84% seen once. The sequenced sample consisted of peripheral blood. All receptors come from a woman aged 45-65 years with acute or convalescent COVID-19.

V and J are TRBV4-2 and TRBJ2-2; 10 bases line up with TRBD1. The CDR3 is 16 residues long. CDR1 is LGHNA and CDR2 is YNFKEQ in the germline V gene. J was trimmed by 2 bases and V by 1 base; bases with no gene match: 1. CDR3 loop: CASSQVTGGNTGELFF. Written as DNA, the CDR3 is TGTGCCAGCAGCCAAGTGACAGGGGGCAACACCGGGGAGCTGTTTTTT.

This chain uses TRBV5-6 with TRBJ1-5; 8 nucleotides align to TRBD1. This CDR3 has 16 amino acids. Trimming cost V 3 bases and J 0 bases; bases outside gene matches: 5. Germline V gives CDR1 SGHDT, CDR2 YYEEEE. The CDR3 DNA is TGTGCCAGCAGCTCTTCCGGACAGGGTAGCAATCAGCCCCAGCATTTT. It translates to CASSSSGQGSNQPQHF. The full variable domain, with the rest looked up from reference TRBV5-6 and TRBJ1-5, is DAGVTQSPTHLIKTRGQQVTLRCSPKSGHDTVSWYQQALGQGPQFIFQYYEEEERQRGNFPDRFSGHQFPNYSSELNVNALLLGDSALYLCASSSSGQGSNQPQHFGDGTRLSIL.

This clone is a singleton in its sample. The genes are TRBV7-2 and TRBJ2-7; 9 bases line up with TRBD2. J was trimmed by 12 bases and V by 2 bases; bases with no gene match: 11. This CDR3 has 14 residues. Looked up from germline, CDR1 is SGHTA and CDR2 is FQGNSA. The CDR3 DNA reads as TGTGCCAGCAGCTTAAAAGCGGGAGGCCGTGATCTGTACTTC. This sequence encodes CASSLKAGGRDLYF.

The V call is TRBV9, the J call TRBJ2-1; TRBD2 matches 11 bases. CDR3 length equals 15 residues. V trimming: 0 bases; J trimming: 7 bases; junction bases outside the gene matches: 3. The germline V gene has CDR1 SGDLS and CDR2 YYNGEE. The CDR3 DNA reads TGTGCCAGCAGCGTAGAGGGACTAGCGGATAATGAGCAGTTCTTC. The encoded protein is CASSVEGLADNEQFF.

V and J are TRBV19 and TRBJ1-2, with 8 nucleotides matching TRBD1. Trimming removed 3 bases from V and 7 bases from J; junction bases left unmatched: 4. The CDR3 loop spans 13 amino acids. CDR1 and CDR2 from the germline V gene are LNHDA and SQIVND (reference sequence). The CDR3: CASSIGQGSGYTF. CDR3 bases: TGTGCCAGTAGTATCGGACAGGGAAGTGGCTACACCTTC.

There are a few counts of this clone. This chain joins TRBV28 and TRBJ2-7; D is perhaps TRBD2 (6 bases). This CDR3 contains 16 residues. V was cut by 5 bases and J by 3 bases, with 20 bases left in between. Germline V CDR1 and CDR2: MDHEN, SYDVKM. The CDR3 nucleotides read TGTGCCAGCAGTGCGCCGGCAGGGCGGGGTAGCTACGAGCAGTACTTC. This translates into CASSAPAGRGSYEQYF.

The chain combines TRBV11-3 with TRBJ2-2; a possible D gene is TRBD2 (6 bases). The CDR3 sequence is 16 residues long. Germline V gives CDR1 SGHNT, CDR2 YENEEA. The ends were cut back, 7 bases at V and 3 bases at J, with 18 bases in the middle. The CDR3 here is CASKSGRGVDTGELFF. The CDR3 DNA reads TGTGCCAGCAAATCGGGCCGCGGGGTTGACACCGGGGAGCTGTTTTTT.

This clone showed up just a few times. The rearrangement joins TRBV3-1 (or the pseudogene TRBV3-2) to TRBJ2-7, with TRBD2 matching over 9 bases. The CDR3 consists of 16 residues. The junction had 7 bases not matched to a gene; V was cut back by 0 bases and J by 4 bases. In germline, CDR1 is LGHDT, CDR2 YNNKEL (reference sequence). The CDR3 spells CASSQEWSGRSYEQYF. The CDR3 DNA is TGTGCCAGCAGCCAAGAGTGGAGCGGGAGGTCGTACGAGCAGTACTTC.

In DNA form, the CDR3 reads TGTGCCAGCACCCCCTCTGCCGGGGAGCTGTTTTTT. This sequence encodes CASTPSAGELFF. V usage is TRBV7-9 and J usage is TRBJ2-2; D gene ambiguous. Germline assignment: CDR1 SEHNR and CDR2 FQNEAQ (reference sequence). CDR3 length: 12 residues. Trimming stripped 7 bases from V and 6 bases from J, with 9 bases between.

CDR3 nucleotides: TGCGCCAGCAGCCTTCGTCCCAGGGCTACGGGCGGCAATCAGCCCCAGCATTTT. Translating it yields CASSLRPRATGGNQPQHF. The chain carries TRBV5-1 and TRBJ1-5, with a tentative D call TRBD1 (5 bases). The CDR3 totals 18 residues. Germline CDR1 reads SGHRS; CDR2 reads YFSETQ. V dropped 4 bases and J dropped 2 bases, with 22 bases sitting between them.

The rearrangement uses TRBV6-5 and TRBJ1-2; D is unresolved. Germline V gene data show CDR1 as MNHEY and CDR2 as SVGAGI. V was clipped by 6 bases and J by 5 bases, with 13 bases between them. The CDR3 runs to 13 residues. The CDR3 reads CASSVQREYGYTF. DNA for the CDR3: TGTGCCAGCAGCGTACAGCGGGAATATGGCTACACCTTC.

The chain is built from TRBV7-8 and TRBJ2-4, with D unclear. Germline lookup yields CDR1 SGHVS and CDR2 FQNEAQ. The ends were cut back, 5 bases at V and 5 bases at J, with 13 bases in the middle. CDR3 length: 14 amino acids. CDR3 nucleotide sequence: TGTGCCAGCAGCCCTGGGCGTGTGGAAAACATTCAGTACTTC. Protein: CASSPGRVENIQYF.

The chain recombines TRBV6-5 with TRBJ1-4; maybe TRBD1 (5 bases). V was clipped by 5 bases and J by 8 bases, with 18 bases between them. Germline V lookup: CDR1 MNHEY, CDR2 SVGAGI. CDR3 length: 15 residues. The CDR3 loop is CASSQRRGSGEKLFF. In DNA form, the CDR3 reads TGTGCCAGCAGTCAGCGGCGGGGCTCGGGGGAAAAACTGTTTTTT.

The chain joins TRBV14 to TRBJ1-1; D not certain. Trimming took 0 bases from V and 8 from J, leaving 7 bases between them. Looked up from germline, CDR1 is SGHDN and CDR2 is FVKESK. The CDR3 contains 12 residues. The CDR3 loop is CASSQDWREAFF. CDR3 in DNA: TGTGCCAGCAGCCAAGATTGGAGGGAAGCTTTCTTT.

The chain joins TRBV9 to TRBJ2-4; 9 positions agree with TRBD2. Trimming cost V 1 base and J 9 bases; bases outside gene matches: 8. Germline lookup yields CDR1 SGDLS and CDR2 YYNGEE. This CDR3 is built from 15 residues. Here the CDR3 reads CASSVRLAGLGIQYF. CDR3 bases: TGTGCCAGCAGCGTAAGGCTAGCGGGGTTAGGCATTCAGTACTTC.

The chain employs TRBV19 and TRBJ2-3; 7 positions match TRBD1. V gave up 3 bases and J gave up 2 bases; unmatched junction bases: 5. Germline V gene sequence: CDR1 LNHDA, CDR2 SQIVND (reference sequence). There are 15 residues in the CDR3. CDR3 residues: CASSIRGQTTDTQYF. The DNA of the CDR3 is TGTGCCAGTAGTATCCGGGGACAGACCACAGATACGCAGTATTTT.

CDR3 nucleotides: TGTGCCAGCAGCCCGCGCGGACAGGGGGTAAATTACGAGCAGTACTTC. It codes for CASSPRGQGVNYEQYF. V gene TRBV7-9 combines with J gene TRBJ2-7, with 10 bases lining up with TRBD1. The CDR3 has 16 amino acids. The germline V gene encodes CDR1 SEHNR and CDR2 FQNEAQ (reference sequence). With V trimmed by 5 bases and J by 4 bases, 11 bases remained unmatched.

The sample holds a few counts of this clone. This sequence joins TRBV6-5 and TRBJ2-2; tentative D call: TRBD1 (6 bases). The CDR3 has 15 amino acids. Germline loops: CDR1 MNHEY, CDR2 SVGAGI. V was shortened by 6 bases and J by 1 base, with 12 bases between the two germline ends. DNA of the CDR3: TGTGCCAGCAGACACAGGGAAATGAACACCGGGGAGCTGTTTTTT. It translates to CASRHREMNTGELFF.

The V call is TRBV19, the J call TRBJ1-1, with 12 positions matching TRBD1. In germline, CDR1 is LNHDA, CDR2 SQIVND (reference sequence). V lost 7 bases to trimming and J lost 11 bases; unmatched junction nucleotides: 11. The CDR3 loop spans 14 amino acids. The CDR3 region is CASTAGQGAIKAFF. The DNA for the CDR3 is TGTGCCAGTACCGCGGGACAGGGGGCTATTAAGGCTTTCTTT. The variable domain in full, with the rest retrieved from reference TRBV19 and TRBJ1-1, is DGGITQSPKYLFRKEGQNVTLSCEQNLNHDAMYWYRQDPGQGLRLIYYSQIVNDFQKGDIAEGYSVSREKKESFPLTVTSAQKNPTAFYLCASTAGQGAIKAFFGQGTRLTVV.

The chain couples TRBV7-8 to TRBJ2-7; no clear D. V lost 0 bases, J lost 0 bases, and 18 bases lay in between. This CDR3 has 18 amino acids. Germline V gene lookup returns CDR1 SGHVS and CDR2 FQNEAQ. CDR3 sequence (DNA): TGTGCCAGCAGCTTAGCTTCATCCCGCGTTCTCGCCTCCTACGAGCAGTACTTC. Residues: CASSLASSRVLASYEQYF.

The gene calls are TRBV19 and TRBJ1-4; D gene ambiguous. Germline CDR1 LNHDA, CDR2 SQIVND (reference sequence). This CDR3 is built from 13 residues. V was trimmed by 4 bases and J by 7 bases, leaving 10 bases between them. This chain's CDR3 is CASSTYEAEKLFF. Here the CDR3 DNA reads TGTGCCAGTAGTACCTACGAGGCTGAAAAACTGTTTTTT.

The chain has TRBV6-2 or TRBV6-3 and TRBJ1-5; no clear D. Trimming left V 6 bases short and J 2 bases short, with 14 bases between. The CDR3 runs 15 residues. Germline CDR1 is MNHEY and CDR2 is SVGEGT. As DNA, the CDR3 is TGTGCCAGCAGCCGCCGGGGTACGGGCAATCAGCCCCAGCATTTT. This sequence encodes CASSRRGTGNQPQHF.

The genes are TRBV5-4 and TRBJ2-7, with 8 bases aligning to TRBD2. The junction had 10 bases not matched to a gene; V was cut back by 3 bases and J by 11 bases. The CDR3 has 13 amino acids. The germline gives CDR1 SGHNT, CDR2 YYREEE (reference sequence). In nucleotides, the CDR3 is TGTGCCAGCAGCTGGGATGTCGGGGGGGCCGAGTACTTC. It codes for CASSWDVGGAEYF.

The chain links TRBV7-9 to TRBJ2-1; TRBD2 matches 10 bases. Germline CDR1 and CDR2: SEHNR and FQNEAQ (reference sequence). The CDR3 consists of 16 residues. V dropped 4 bases and J dropped 7; count of bases not matched to a gene: 10. The CDR3 region is CASSSPLAGFWNEQFF. The CDR3 nucleotides read TGTGCCAGCAGCTCGCCACTAGCGGGGTTTTGGAATGAGCAGTTCTTC.

The chain employs TRBV9 and TRBJ2-2; D might be TRBD2 (6 bases). CDR1 is SGDLS, CDR2 YYNGEE, per germline. The ends were cut back, 0 bases at V and 6 bases at J, with 9 bases in the middle. CDR3 length: 14 amino acids. As DNA, the CDR3 is TGTGCCAGCAGCGTAGCTAGCGAACCCGGGGAGCTGTTTTTT. Translation gives CASSVASEPGELFF. The variable domain in full, completed from reference TRBV9 and TRBJ2-2, reads DSGVTQTPKHLITATGQRVTLRCSPRSGDLSVYWYQQSLDQGLQFLIQYYNGEERAKGNILERFSAQQFPDLHSELNLSSLELGDSALYFCASSVASEPGELFFGEGSRLTVL.

The J gene is TRBJ1-3, the V gene TRBV7-2, with a tentative D call TRBD1 (5 bases). The V end was cut by 0 bases, the J end by 0 bases, with 12 bases between. The CDR3 contains 17 residues. CDR1 is SGHTA, CDR2 FQGNSA, per germline. This chain's CDR3 is CASSLAVGGISGNTIYF. Here the CDR3 DNA reads TGTGCCAGCAGCTTAGCCGTCGGGGGGATCTCTGGAAACACCATATATTTT.

V usage is TRBV6-4 and J usage is TRBJ2-5; perhaps TRBD1 as D (6 bases). The CDR3 consists of 15 residues. Germline V gene lookup returns CDR1 MRHNA and CDR2 SNTAGT. Deletions cut 8 bases from V and 4 bases from J, with 20 bases between. CDR3 residues: CASSQGGRGIETQYF. The CDR3 region has the DNA TGTGCCAGCTCCCAAGGGGGAAGGGGCATAGAGACCCAGTACTTC.

In its sample, this clone was seen a few times. The chain uses TRBV7-2 and TRBJ1-5, with 8 nucleotides matching TRBD1. The CDR3 covers 15 residues. CDR1 and CDR2 from the germline V gene are SGHTA and FQGNSA. Unmatched junction bases numbered 7, after V lost 7 bases and J lost 2 bases. Here the CDR3 DNA reads TGTGCCAGCACTTCAGGGGGCTGGGGCAATCAGCCCCAGCATTTT. Residues: CASTSGGWGNQPQHF.

The chain couples TRBV5-5 to TRBJ2-1, with D possibly TRBD1 on 6 matching bases. The V gene's germline CDR1 is SGHKS and CDR2 YYEKEE (reference sequence). The CDR3 is made up of 20 amino acids. V gave up 1 base and J gave up 1 base, with 24 bases separating them. The CDR3 DNA sequence: TGTGCCAGCAGCTTGTTGCCCGGGACACTTAGCCTGTGGTCCTACAATGAGCAGTTCTTC. This translates into CASSLLPGTLSLWSYNEQFF.

This clone has just one count. The genes are TRBV11-2 and TRBJ1-3, with D unresolved. Trimming removed 4 bases from V and 0 bases from J, with 13 bases in between. Germline CDR1 is SGHAT and CDR2 is FQNNGV. The length of the CDR3 is 16 residues. The CDR3 DNA follows: TGTGCCAGCAGCTATATCTTCCGGGACTCTGGAAACACCATATATTTT. The encoded protein is CASSYIFRDSGNTIYF.

The chain has TRBV7-9 and TRBJ2-3, with TRBD2 as a possible D gene (6 bases). The CDR3 loop spans 16 amino acids. Germline CDR1 is SEHNR and CDR2 is FQNEAQ (reference sequence). V was cut by 2 bases and J by 1 base, with 13 bases left in between. The CDR3 reads CASSLSRASGTDTQYF. CDR3 sequence (DNA): TGTGCCAGCAGCTTAAGTAGGGCTAGCGGCACAGATACGCAGTATTTT.

The rearrangement links TRBV5-1 to TRBJ2-4, with TRBD2 matching 14 bases. With 0 bases clipped from V and 6 bases from J, the junction kept 2 bases outside the gene matches. Per germline, CDR1 SGHRS and CDR2 YFSETQ. This CDR3 comprises 16 residues. CDR3 amino acids: CASSLDGLAGGNIQYF. DNA for the CDR3: TGCGCCAGCAGCTTGGATGGACTAGCGGGGGGAAACATTCAGTACTTC. The full variable domain, in which reference TRBV5-1 and TRBJ2-4 provide the parts outside the CDR3, is KAGVTQTPRYLIKTRGQQVTLSCSPISGHRSVSWYQQTPGQGLQFLFEYFSETQRNKGNFPGRFSGRQFSNSRSEMNVSTLELGDSALYLCASSLDGLAGGNIQYFGAGTRLSVL.